This TCR beta chain comes out of a study of cytomegalovirus exposure and HLA in healthy donors. Study results and limitations: TCR beta chains numbering more than 150 were designated cytomegalovirus-associated. Diagnosis of cytomegalovirus status made by the classifier reportedly showed high specificity and sensitivity. Later analysis associated a missense DCLRE1C variant with TCR beta V- and J-gene trimming. Associated with HLA alleles at 0.05 false discovery rate in a later analysis were over 15,000 TCR beta sequences.

Turning to this clone: The antigen is undetermined.

V lost 1 base, J lost 5 bases, and 5 bases stayed unmatched. Germline V lookup: CDR1 SGHRS, CDR2 YFSETQ. This CDR3 region has 16 residues. It was with 60 Vbeta and 13 Jbeta primers that the PCR ran. This table comes from immunoSEQ multiplex PCR, and its TCRdb copy is limited to in-frame clones, with some not included. The listing contains over 75,000 clones. Sequenced: PBMCs. The V call is TRBV5-1, the J call TRBJ2-2; 10 bases agree with TRBD2. This clonotype originated in a man in his fifties or sixties in good health and CMV-seronegative. CDR3 sequence: CASSLLAGAETGELFF. CDR3 coding DNA: TGCGCCAGCAGCTTGCTAGCGGGGGCAGAGACCGGGGAGCTGTTTTTT. The variable domain in full, completed from reference TRBV5-1 and TRBJ2-2, reads KAGVTQTPRYLIKTRGQQVTLSCSPISGHRSVSWYQQTPGQGLQFLFEYFSETQRNKGNFPGRFSGRQFSNSRSEMNVSTLELGDSALYLCASSLLAGAETGELFFGEGSRLTVL.